In this sample, the clone carrying this T cell receptor beta chain turned up a few times. CDR1 KGHDR and CDR2 SFDVKD come from the germline V gene. V gave up 1 base and J gave up 11 bases, with 8 bases separating them. The CDR3 sequence is 12 residues long. This entry is derived from a study of T-cell reconstitution after alpha-beta-depleted transplantation in children. Preparation of the TCRbeta library involved a method that used unique molecular identifiers. TCRdb reprocessed the PCR reads with MiXCR, giving one entry per CDR3 protein. The table has 490,000 or so distinct CDR3 sequences, under 15% seen once; the top ten hold around 5.6%.

This sequence was found in a human donor who donated a stem cell graft to a child with combined immunodeficiency. The chain employs TRBV24-1 and TRBJ1-5; D unclear. The material was PBMCs from the stem cell graft donor, obtained from the stem cell graft. CDR3 bases: TGTGCCACCAGTGATTTAGGCAGGACCCAGCATTTT. Protein product: CATSDLGRTQHF.